One and the same sample provided the 26 T cell receptor beta chains below, sequenced in a study of T cells in Graves' hyperthyroidism and ophthalmopathy. Amplified regions were TCR beta CDR3 sequences from RNA transcripts. RT-PCR in the first round (using the HTBI primer set) targeted the TCR CDR3. TCRdb re-derived calls from the multiplex PCR reads in MiXCR, one entry per CDR3 protein. The sample has roughly 650,000 distinct CDR3 sequences; about a sixth are singletons. The sample comprised blood. Every receptor here comes from a woman aged 40 to 50 with Graves' ophthalmopathy.

V usage is TRBV5-5 and J usage is TRBJ2-5, with 7 bases aligning to TRBD2. In germline, CDR1 is SGHKS, CDR2 YYEKEE (reference sequence). V lost 0 bases, J lost 5 bases, and 4 bases stayed unmatched. The CDR3 covers 14 residues. CDR3 in amino acids: CASSLDWGGETQYF. The DNA of the CDR3 is TGTGCCAGCAGCTTGGATTGGGGAGGGGAGACCCAGTACTTC.

This clonotype was seen many times. The chain carries TRBV7-3 and TRBJ2-1; no clear D gene. V lost 5 bases, J lost 6 bases, and 11 bases lay in between. The germline V gene has CDR1 SGHTA and CDR2 FQGTGA. This CDR3 region has 13 residues. Here the CDR3 DNA reads TGTGCCAGCAGCCCGGGCCCCCTCAATGAGCAGTTCTTC. The encoded protein is CASSPGPLNEQFF.

This clonotype was observed at least ten times. The J gene is TRBJ2-7, the V gene TRBV18; the D is unclear. V dropped 6 bases and J dropped 5 bases, with 8 bases sitting between them. The CDR3 is 11 residues long. Germline V gives CDR1 KGHSH, CDR2 LQKENI. Here the CDR3 reads CASSNNDEQYF. CDR3 sequence (DNA): TGTGCCAGCTCCAACAATGACGAGCAGTACTTC.

Of note for this clonotype: A much larger clone is a single base away; this may be a read error. The rearrangement uses TRBV11-2 and TRBJ1-2; weak D call: TRBD1 (6 bases). The CDR3 spans 14 residues. Germline lookup yields CDR1 SGHAT and CDR2 FQNNGV. The CDR3 sequence is CVSSQRTDNYGYTF. CDR3 bases: TGTGTCAGCAGCCAACGGACAGATAACTATGGCTACACCTTC.

This sequence joins TRBV7-9 and TRBJ1-4; weak D call: TRBD1 (5 bases). This CDR3 has 14 amino acids. With 3 bases removed from V and 3 bases from J, the gap between germline ends came to 8 bases. Germline V gives CDR1 SEHNR, CDR2 FQNEAQ (reference sequence). The CDR3 sequence: CASSFRGPNEKLFF. DNA of the CDR3: TGTGCCAGCAGCTTTCGGGGACCTAATGAAAAACTGTTTTTT.

The table lists this clonotype with many counts. The chain carries TRBV27 and TRBJ2-4, with D uncertain. Between the trimmed V and J ends, which lost 6 bases and 0 bases, there was a span of 6 bases. The CDR3 runs 13 residues. The V gene's germline CDR1 is MNHEY and CDR2 SMNVEV (reference sequence). The CDR3 nucleotides are TGTGCCAGCAGCGCTTTAGCCAAAAACATTCAGTACTTC. The encoded protein is CASSALAKNIQYF.

The chain links TRBV20-1 to TRBJ2-2, with D possibly matching TRBD2 (7 bases). CDR1 and CDR2 (germline): DFQATT, SNEGSKA (reference sequence). V shed 0 bases and J shed 1 base, with 18 bases lying between them. The length of the CDR3 is 18 residues. The CDR3 is CSARDRGRGLRNTGELFF. CDR3 in DNA: TGCAGTGCTAGAGATCGGGGGCGGGGGCTACGGAACACCGGGGAGCTGTTTTTT.

This clonotype was seen repeatedly, ten times or more. This chain links TRBV18 with TRBJ2-7; D may be TRBD1 (5 bases). Between the trimmed V and J ends, which lost 6 bases and 7 bases, there was a span of 19 bases. Germline V lookup: CDR1 KGHSH, CDR2 LQKENI. CDR3 length: 14 amino acids. Here the CDR3 DNA reads TGTGCCAGCTCCTTGGCAGATCAAAAGGGGGAGCAGTACTTC. This encodes CASSLADQKGEQYF.

This clonotype occurred a few times. V usage is TRBV5-1 and J usage is TRBJ1-1; 9 bases match TRBD1. CDR1 is SGHRS and CDR2 is YFSETQ in the germline V gene. Trimming at V came to 2 bases and at J to 7 bases, leaving 6 bases not matched to a gene. The CDR3 is made up of 14 amino acids. The CDR3 loop is CASSLQGANYEAFF. In DNA form, the CDR3 reads TGCGCCAGCAGCTTACAGGGGGCGAATTATGAAGCTTTCTTT.

The chain links TRBV20-1 to TRBJ1-2, with D possibly being TRBD1 (5 bases). Trimming removed 5 bases at V and 3 bases at J, with 16 bases between. The V gene's germline CDR1 is DFQATT and CDR2 SNEGSKA (reference sequence). The CDR3 has 14 residues. The CDR3 protein is CSASGTQLDYGYTF. The CDR3 coding sequence is TGCAGTGCTTCCGGGACCCAATTAGACTATGGCTACACCTTC.

This clonotype was seen at least ten times. The chain recombines TRBV5-1 with TRBJ2-7, with 8 bases identical to TRBD1. Unmatched junction bases numbered 8, after V lost 3 bases and J lost 0 bases. Germline-derived CDR1 and CDR2 are SGHRS and YFSETQ. CDR3 length equals 16 residues. The CDR3 DNA reads as TGCGCCAGCAGCTGGGAGGACAGGGCGGACTCCTACGAGCAGTACTTC. It specifies CASSWEDRADSYEQYF.

CDR3 loop: CASSPGASGAYNEQFF. For the CDR3, the DNA is TGTGCCAGCAGTCCCGGCGCGAGCGGGGCTTACAATGAGCAGTTCTTC. The V and J genes are TRBV12-3 or TRBV12-4 and TRBJ2-1; 7 bases are a match to TRBD2. This CDR3 is built from 16 residues. V dropped 5 bases and J dropped 4; count of bases not matched to a gene: 11.

This clonotype has a count of ten or more. V gene TRBV20-1 combines with J gene TRBJ1-3; the D is unclear. Trimming took 2 bases from V and 0 from J, leaving 8 bases between them. The germline V gene encodes CDR1 DFQATT and CDR2 SNEGSKA (reference sequence). The CDR3 is made up of 14 amino acids. The CDR3 sequence is CSARLSGSGNTIYF. For the CDR3, the DNA is TGCAGTGCTAGACTCTCGGGCTCTGGAAACACCATATATTTT.

The CDR3 DNA follows: TGTGCCAGTACCCCGGGACAGGGGAACACCTATGGCTACACCTTC. Its protein is CASTPGQGNTYGYTF. The V gene is TRBV19, the J gene TRBJ1-2; 10 bases match TRBD1. CDR3 length: 15 residues. Per the germline V gene, CDR1 is LNHDA and CDR2 is SQIVND (reference sequence). J lost 4 bases, V lost 7 bases, and 9 bases had no gene match.

This clonotype was seen repeatedly, ten times or more. The chain couples TRBV28 to TRBJ1-5; 9 bases align to TRBD1. Trimming removed 5 bases from V and 6 bases from J; junction bases left unmatched: 5. From germline, CDR1 is MDHEN and CDR2 SYDVKM. This CDR3 comprises 14 residues. Here the CDR3 reads CASSRNRGPQPQHF. The CDR3 DNA follows: TGTGCCAGCAGTCGTAACAGGGGGCCTCAGCCCCAGCATTTT.

This clonotype has a handful of counts. V is TRBV7-9 and J is TRBJ2-1, with 12 bases that match TRBD2. Germline V gives CDR1 SEHNR, CDR2 FQNEAQ (reference sequence). With V trimmed by 3 bases and J by 6 bases, 12 bases remained unmatched. There are 18 residues in the CDR3. CDR3 DNA: TGTGCCAGCAGCTTCCGGGGGACTAGCGGGCCCAGGGGCAATGAGCAGTTCTTC. As protein: CASSFRGTSGPRGNEQFF.

This rearrangement joins TRBV7-2 to TRBJ1-1, with D uncertain. CDR3 length: 13 amino acids. In germline, CDR1 is SGHTA, CDR2 FQGNSA. Trimming cost V 0 bases and J 5 bases, with 7 bases left between them. The CDR3 coding sequence is TGTGCCAGCAGCTTAGCGCACGGGACTGAAGCTTTCTTT. Translated, it gives CASSLAHGTEAFF. The entire variable domain, with the rest obtained from reference TRBV7-2 and TRBJ1-1, is as follows: GAGVSQSPSNKVTEKGKDVELRCDPISGHTALYWYRQSLGQGLEFLIYFQGNSAPDKSGLPSDRFSAERTGGSVSTLTIQRTQQEDSAVYLCASSLAHGTEAFFGQGTRLTVV.

V is TRBV4-1 and J is TRBJ2-1; TRBD1 aligns across 8 bases. Unmatched junction bases numbered 2, after V lost 1 base and J lost 6 bases. The length of the CDR3 is 14 residues. CDR1 and CDR2 from the germline V gene are MGHRA and YSYEKL. CDR3 residues: CASSQARGRNEQFF. The CDR3 DNA follows: TGCGCCAGCAGCCAAGCCAGGGGGCGCAATGAGCAGTTCTTC.

V gene TRBV7-2 combines with J gene TRBJ1-2, with 10 bases lining up with TRBD1. The CDR3 contains 15 residues. The junction had 8 bases not matched to a gene; V was cut back by 6 bases and J by 4 bases. Germline V lookup: CDR1 SGHTA, CDR2 FQGNSA. CDR3 bases: TGTGCCAGCAGTGCCCGGACAGGGGGGAGCTATGGCTACACCTTC. Its protein product is CASSARTGGSYGYTF.

There are a few counts of this clonotype. V is TRBV7-2 and J is TRBJ1-5; D call uncertain. CDR3 length equals 15 residues. Germline CDR1 is SGHTA and CDR2 is FQGNSA. V was pared by 5 bases and J by 0 bases, with 11 bases between. The DNA of the CDR3 is TGTGCCAGCAGCGAAGACAAAAATAGCAATCAGCCCCAGCATTTT. Protein: CASSEDKNSNQPQHF. Drawing the rest from reference TRBV7-2 and TRBJ1-5, the complete variable domain is GAGVSQSPSNKVTEKGKDVELRCDPISGHTALYWYRQSLGQGLEFLIYFQGNSAPDKSGLPSDRFSAERTGGSVSTLTIQRTQQEDSAVYLCASSEDKNSNQPQHFGDGTRLSIL.

This clonotype was detected only a few times. The chain links TRBV3-1 to TRBJ1-3; D is uncertain. The CDR3 is made up of 19 amino acids. V was clipped by 0 bases and J by 2 bases, with 20 bases between them. Germline V CDR1 and CDR2: LGHDT, YNNKEL (reference sequence). CDR3 in DNA: TGTGCCAGCAGCCAAGATATTTACTCCTCCGGGAAAACTGGAAACACCATATATTTT. This encodes CASSQDIYSSGKTGNTIYF.

The rearrangement joins TRBV20-1 to TRBJ1-4; D ambiguous. The V and J ends lost 0 bases and 4 bases respectively, with 9 bases between them. Germline CDR1 is DFQATT and CDR2 is SNEGSKA (reference sequence). The CDR3 extends over 14 amino acids. The CDR3: CSARDGTVNEKLFF. CDR3 DNA: TGCAGTGCTAGAGATGGCACAGTTAATGAAAAACTGTTTTTT.

This clonotype came up many times. One junction end disagrees with the germline gene, perhaps due to a read error. The rearrangement links TRBV5-1 to TRBJ2-3, with no clear D. This CDR3 region has 14 residues. Germline V gives CDR1 SGHRS, CDR2 YFSETQ. CDR3 sequence: CASSFGRSTDTQYF. The CDR3 DNA reads TGTGCCAGCAGTTTTGGTAGATCCACAGATACGCAGTATTTT.

This clonotype appeared many times. The chain uses TRBV20-1 and TRBJ2-5, with TRBD2 matching over 13 bases. J was trimmed by 0 bases and V by 0 bases; bases with no gene match: 1. The germline V gene encodes CDR1 DFQATT and CDR2 SNEGSKA (reference sequence). This CDR3 region has 16 residues. The CDR3 nucleotides are TGCAGTGCTAGAGAGGGACTAGCGGGAAACCAAGAGACCCAGTACTTC. Protein: CSAREGLAGNQETQYF.

This clonotype was counted a few times. This chain uses TRBV29-1 with TRBJ1-1; D ambiguous. The CDR3 totals 11 residues. Germline V gene data show CDR1 as SQVTM and CDR2 as ANQGSEA. Trimming stripped 7 bases from V and 8 bases from J, with 14 bases between. The CDR3 here is CSDDRAGEAFF. CDR3 bases: TGCAGCGACGATCGGGCGGGGGAAGCTTTCTTT.

This clonotype has at least ten counts. The rearrangement uses TRBV18 and TRBJ2-1; the match to TRBD2 covers 10 bases. Germline V gene sequence: CDR1 KGHSH, CDR2 LQKENI. V dropped 1 base and J dropped 5; count of bases not matched to a gene: 2. This CDR3 is 15 amino acids long. CDR3 in amino acids: CASSPQREGDNEQFF. The DNA of the CDR3 is TGTGCCAGCTCACCACAGCGGGAGGGAGACAATGAGCAGTTCTTC.